This T cell receptor (beta chain) came from a study of T-cell memory formation after mild COVID-19. Study-level findings and limits: Shrinking CD4+ clones resided mostly in CM and EM, and CD8+ ones in EMRA. Some responding clones appeared in pre-infection memory, suggesting cross-reactive memory joined.

Constant-segment primers were used for 5'RACE, and the resulting TCR alpha and TCR beta cDNA libraries carried sample barcodes and UMIs. TCRdb ran MiXCR on the 5' RACE reads and lists one entry per CDR3 protein. In the table there are about 160,000 distinct CDR3 sequences, 30% to 35% of which are singletons. Note on this clonotype: Its antigen is unknown.

In germline, CDR1 is LGHNA, CDR2 YNFKEQ. With 0 bases clipped from V and 3 bases from J, the junction kept 8 bases outside the gene matches. The CDR3 is 17 amino acids. The rearrangement links TRBV4-2 to TRBJ1-2; 9 bases line up with TRBD1. The TCR sequence derives from an adult woman who had mild COVID-19 (a few samples of this study predate the infection). Cell type and time point are not known. Material: PBMCs or a T cell subset sorted from them (not recorded which). CDR3 in amino acids: CASSQDPGQGFYYGYTF. The CDR3 DNA follows: TGTGCCAGCAGCCAAGATCCCGGACAGGGGTTTTACTATGGCTACACCTTC.